This T cell receptor (beta chain) was documented in a study of blood T cell repertoires in COVID-19. The CDR3 extends over 15 amino acids. Losses at the gene ends were 5 bases for V and 1 base for J; bases not matched to a gene: 5. CDR1 and CDR2 from the germline V gene are SGHTA and FQGNSA. Libraries were prepared by immunoSEQ multiplex PCR; TCRdb keeps only in-frame clonotypes and omits some of them. Here the sample spans 200,000 to 300,000 clones, roughly 84% being singletons. The sequence was collected from a human donor in a cohort sampled during active COVID-19. J is TRBJ2-3 and V is TRBV7-2, with TRBD2 matching over 8 bases. The sample comprised peripheral blood. This CDR3 reads CASSPGGVGTDTQYF. DNA for the CDR3: TGTGCCAGCAGCCCCGGGGGGGTCGGCACAGATACGCAGTATTTT.